These 27 T cell receptor beta chains were all obtained from the same sample, sequenced in a study of CD4 T cells in relation to SARS-CoV-2 and coronaviruses. Before the COVID-19 pandemic, during about 2011-2019, CD4+ T cells were taken from unexposed donors. The cells were cultured for under twelve days before CD4+ T cells were isolated. Produced via immunoSEQ multiplex PCR; TCRdb's table is partial and in-frame only. The table includes some 22,000 clones, 60% to 80% detected once. These TCRs are of unknown antigen specificity. The sequenced sample consisted of CD4+ T cells from PBMCs, cultured in vitro. These receptors were taken from a human donor in good health.

The CDR3 bases are TGCGCCAGCAGCCAAGAACCGGGGAGGGGAGAGACCCAGTACTTC. The encoded protein is CASSQEPGRGETQYF. The chain joins TRBV4-3 to TRBJ2-5, with TRBD2 identical over 7 bases. CDR1 and CDR2 from the germline V gene are LGHNA and YSLEER. Losses at the gene ends were 0 bases for V and 4 bases for J; bases not matched to a gene: 5. The length of the CDR3 is 15 residues.

This clone was counted only a few times. CDR3 sequence reads: CASSAGTGYEKLFF. In DNA, the CDR3 is TGTGCCAGCAGTGCCGGGACGGGATATGAAAAACTGTTTTTT. The chain employs TRBV2 and TRBJ1-4, with D tentatively TRBD1 (5 bases). CDR1 is SNHLY, CDR2 FYNNEI, per germline. This CDR3 is 14 amino acids long. Trimming took 4 bases from V and 6 from J, leaving 12 bases between them.

The chain carries TRBV23-1 and TRBJ1-2; D remains unclear. TRBV23-1 is an ORF; its function is uncertain. The CDR3 has 14 residues. Trimming took off 1 base at V and 6 bases at J, with 12 bases between the two ends. CDR3 sequence: CASSQFVVDDGYTF. CDR3 nucleotides: TGCGCCAGCAGTCAATTTGTAGTGGACGATGGCTACACCTTC.

This clone was detected once. This chain uses TRBV30 with TRBJ2-5, with TRBD1 matching 9 bases. Per germline, CDR1 GTSNPN and CDR2 SVGIG (reference sequence). The CDR3 has 16 residues. V gave up 7 bases and J gave up 4 bases; unmatched junction bases: 16. The CDR3: CASDRGLGGGGETQYF. The CDR3 DNA reads TGTGCCTCCGACAGGGGGTTAGGAGGGGGGGGAGAGACCCAGTACTTC.

This chain joins TRBV23-1 and TRBJ2-5; D may correspond to TRBD1 or TRBD2 (6 bases each). TRBV23-1 is noted as an ORF with a role that remains uncertain. There are 15 residues in the CDR3. The V end was cut by 3 bases, the J end by 4 bases, with 15 bases between. In DNA, the CDR3 is TGCGCCAGCAGTCAGCACCCCAAGGGGGGAGAGACCCAGTACTTC. It codes for CASSQHPKGGETQYF.

The chain uses TRBV5-1 and TRBJ2-5; D might be TRBD2 (6 bases). Germline V gives CDR1 SGHRS, CDR2 YFSETQ. V dropped 8 bases and J dropped 4 bases, with 21 bases sitting between them. The CDR3 sequence is 15 residues long. CDR3 bases: TGCGCCAGTGAACCCGGCGGGACCGGCGGAGAGACCCAGTACTTC. Residues: CASEPGGTGGETQYF.

The genes are TRBV21-1 and TRBJ2-7; TRBD2 is the table's D call and was not checked against the DNA. TRBV21-1 is recorded as a pseudogene. The CDR3 has 14 residues. CDR3 sequence reads: CASSTRLESYEQYF. CDR3 bases: TGTGCCAGCAGCACAAGACTCGAGTCCTACGAGCAGTACTTC.

The rearrangement uses TRBV7-2 and TRBJ2-1; D call uncertain. Trimming took 2 bases from V and 6 from J, leaving 11 bases between them. From germline, CDR1 is SGHTA and CDR2 FQGNSA. This CDR3 contains 14 residues. CDR3 amino acids: CASSLNGYRNEQFF. The DNA for the CDR3 is TGTGCCAGCAGCTTAAATGGCTATCGCAATGAGCAGTTCTTC.

V usage is TRBV7-2 and J usage is TRBJ2-2, with 9 bases identical to TRBD2. Per germline, CDR1 SGHTA and CDR2 FQGNSA. J was trimmed by 3 bases and V by 3 bases; bases with no gene match: 5. The CDR3 totals 16 residues. As DNA, the CDR3 is TGTGCCAGCAGCTTCACTAGCGGGTCGTACACCGGGGAGCTGTTTTTT. Translated, it gives CASSFTSGSYTGELFF.

J is TRBJ2-5 and V is TRBV2, with TRBD1 identical over 7 bases. This CDR3 has 14 residues. V was clipped by 9 bases and J by 5 bases; unmatched bases: 12. Looked up from germline, CDR1 is SNHLY and CDR2 is FYNNEI. The chain's CDR3 is CASPGTALQETQYF. The DNA of the CDR3 is TGTGCCAGTCCCGGGACAGCCCTTCAGGAGACCCAGTACTTC.

This sequence joins TRBV7-2 and TRBJ1-6; 9 bases are shared with TRBD1. V shed 6 bases and J 10 bases; nucleotides not matched to a gene: 7. CDR1 is SGHTA and CDR2 is FQGNSA in the germline V gene. The CDR3 is made up of 14 amino acids. The CDR3 is CASRYRDRASPLHF. CDR3 in DNA: TGTGCCAGCAGGTACCGGGACAGGGCCTCACCCCTCCACTTT.

The genes are TRBV11-3 and TRBJ2-2; either TRBD1 or TRBD2 may supply D (5 bases each). Trimming took 1 base from V and 4 from J, leaving 10 bases between them. The CDR3 has 15 residues. CDR1 is SGHNT, CDR2 YENEEA, per germline. CDR3 coding DNA: TGTGCCAGCAGCTTAGGCCCAGGGACCACCGGGGAGCTGTTTTTT. Protein: CASSLGPGTTGELFF.

V is TRBV9 and J is TRBJ1-2; D call uncertain. Germline V lookup: CDR1 SGDLS, CDR2 YYNGEE. This CDR3 has 14 residues. The V end lost 3 bases, the J end lost 8 bases, and 17 bases lay between the germline ends. The chain's CDR3 is CASSAGVEVGGYTF. Written as DNA, the CDR3 is TGTGCCAGCAGCGCTGGGGTAGAAGTGGGCGGCTACACCTTC. The entire variable domain, with the rest obtained from reference TRBV9 and TRBJ1-2, is as follows: DSGVTQTPKHLITATGQRVTLRCSPRSGDLSVYWYQQSLDQGLQFLIQYYNGEERAKGNILERFSAQQFPDLHSELNLSSLELGDSALYFCASSAGVEVGGYTFGSGTRLTVV.

The chain couples TRBV7-2 to TRBJ2-7; 8 bases map to TRBD2. The ends lost 5 bases at V and 2 bases at J; junction bases unmatched: 8. Germline values: CDR1 SGHTA, CDR2 FQGNSA. The CDR3 contains 15 residues. CDR3 protein: CASSTQAGATYEQYF. DNA for the CDR3: TGTGCCAGCAGCACCCAAGCGGGGGCTACCTACGAGCAGTACTTC.

CDR3 in amino acids: CASSRSTRTGELFF. The CDR3 DNA reads TGCGCCAGCAGCCGCTCTACTAGGACCGGGGAGCTGTTTTTT. The rearrangement joins TRBV4-3 to TRBJ2-2, with D possibly being TRBD2 (5 bases). Trimming shortened V by 4 bases and J by 5 bases, and 11 bases separated the two germline ends. The germline gives CDR1 LGHNA, CDR2 YSLEER. CDR3 length: 14 amino acids.

The rearrangement uses TRBV7-9 and TRBJ1-3, with D tentatively TRBD1 (6 bases). In germline, CDR1 is SEHNR, CDR2 FQNEAQ (reference sequence). The CDR3 extends over 15 amino acids. V lost 5 bases and J 2 bases, leaving 13 bases between the germline ends. The CDR3, as DNA: TGTGCCAGCAGCCTACCGGGGGGCGCTGGAAACACCATATATTTT. Amino acid sequence: CASSLPGGAGNTIYF.

This clone was seen a handful of times. J is TRBJ1-1 and V is TRBV5-1; weak D call: TRBD1 (6 bases). Germline V gives CDR1 SGHRS, CDR2 YFSETQ. The CDR3 runs to 14 residues. The V end was cut by 4 bases, the J end by 0 bases, with 10 bases between. The CDR3, as DNA: TGCGCCAGCAGCAGGGGGTCCATGAACACTGAAGCTTTCTTT. This encodes CASSRGSMNTEAFF.

This chain joins TRBV6-5 and TRBJ1-2; D not resolved. CDR3 length equals 13 residues. Per germline, CDR1 MNHEY and CDR2 SVGAGI. Trimming shortened V by 5 bases and J by 1 base, and 8 bases separated the two germline ends. The CDR3 loop reads CASSLEGNYGYTF. For the CDR3, the DNA is TGTGCCAGCAGTCTGGAGGGTAACTATGGCTACACCTTC.

The CDR3 loop reads CASSLEVAGGYEQYF. The CDR3 nucleotides read TGTGCCAGCAGCTTAGAAGTAGCGGGTGGCTACGAGCAGTACTTC. The rearrangement uses TRBV7-8 and TRBJ2-7, with TRBD2 matching 7 bases. This CDR3 has 15 residues. V lost 1 base to trimming and J lost 3 bases; unmatched junction nucleotides: 6. In germline, CDR1 is SGHVS, CDR2 FQNEAQ.

The sample holds a few counts of this clone. The chain is built from TRBV12-5 and TRBJ1-3; TRBD1 agrees at 10 bases. The CDR3 runs 14 residues. Germline loops: CDR1 LGHNT, CDR2 FRNRAP. The trim removed 6 bases at V and 4 bases at J, leaving 3 bases unmatched. The CDR3 DNA follows: TGTGCTAGTGGCTGGGGACAGGGGGGAAACACCATATATTTT. Its protein product is CASGWGQGGNTIYF.

The chain couples TRBV2 to TRBJ2-7; 8 nucleotides agree with TRBD1. This CDR3 is built from 15 residues. V dropped 3 bases and J dropped 3; count of bases not matched to a gene: 7. The germline V gene encodes CDR1 SNHLY and CDR2 FYNNEI. The CDR3 loop is CASSDATGASYEQYF. CDR3 bases: TGTGCCAGCAGTGATGCGACAGGGGCCAGCTACGAGCAGTACTTC.

The J gene is TRBJ2-5, the V gene TRBV5-1; maybe TRBD2 (5 bases). This CDR3 has 12 amino acids. Germline V gives CDR1 SGHRS, CDR2 YFSETQ. V was clipped by 5 bases and J by 2 bases, with 7 bases between them. The chain's CDR3 is CASRLAQETQYF. DNA for the CDR3: TGCGCCAGCAGGCTAGCACAAGAGACCCAGTACTTC.

This clone has only a few counts. The chain recombines TRBV28 with TRBJ2-4; 9 nucleotides agree with TRBD1. Looked up from germline, CDR1 is MDHEN and CDR2 is SYDVKM. Unmatched junction bases numbered 5, after V lost 5 bases and J lost 6 bases. The CDR3 runs 14 residues. In nucleotides, the CDR3 is TGTGCCAGCAGTGCCTCGGACAGGGGAAACATTCAGTACTTC. Protein sequence: CASSASDRGNIQYF.

The chain combines TRBV6-5 with TRBJ2-7, with 11 bases lining up with TRBD2. The CDR3 is 15 residues long. Trimming removed 8 bases from V and 4 bases from J; junction bases left unmatched: 10. CDR1 and CDR2 (germline): MNHEY, SVGAGI. CDR3 loop: CASDWLAGGGYEQYF. DNA of the CDR3: TGTGCCAGCGATTGGCTAGCGGGAGGAGGGTACGAGCAGTACTTC.

V gene TRBV6-5 combines with J gene TRBJ2-1; D remains unclear. Looked up from germline, CDR1 is MNHEY and CDR2 is SVGAGI. Trimming stripped 6 bases from V and 8 bases from J, with 17 bases between. The CDR3 sequence is 14 residues long. CDR3 region: CASSLSHFGDEQFF. The CDR3 bases are TGTGCCAGCAGCCTCTCGCATTTTGGGGATGAGCAGTTCTTC.

The chain uses TRBV13 and TRBJ1-1; TRBD1 matches at 7 bases. CDR3 length: 14 residues. The germline V gene has CDR1 PRHDT and CDR2 FYEKMQ (reference sequence). J gave up 4 bases and V 5 bases, and 7 bases lay outside the gene matches. Here the CDR3 DNA reads TGTGCCAGCAGCCCCCATCACAGGGGCACTGAAGCTTTCTTT. Translation gives CASSPHHRGTEAFF.

The V gene is TRBV5-1, the J gene TRBJ2-2; 7 nucleotides match TRBD1. The CDR3 runs 15 residues. The V gene's germline CDR1 is SGHRS and CDR2 YFSETQ. The V segment lost 4 bases and the J segment 1 base; nucleotides outside the gene matches: 4. In nucleotides, the CDR3 is TGCGCCAGCAGCCTCGGGACAGTGAACACCGGGGAGCTGTTTTTT. Amino acid sequence: CASSLGTVNTGELFF.